One and the same sample provided the 19 T cell receptor beta chains below, sequenced in a study of blood T cell repertoires in COVID-19. Measured with immunoSEQ multiplex PCR; TCRdb has only the in-frame clones, and not every one. The sample yields roughly 200,000 clones, around 87% seen once. Sequencing was done on a sample of peripheral blood. The receptors shown here come from a woman aged 45-65 years with COVID-19, enrolled during active disease.

The V and J genes are TRBV2 and TRBJ2-1, with D maybe TRBD2 (6 bases). V lost 7 bases, J lost 4 bases, and 17 bases lay in between. Germline values: CDR1 SNHLY, CDR2 FYNNEI. The CDR3 runs to 15 residues. The chain's CDR3 is CASKGRTTSYNEQFF. CDR3 coding DNA: TGTGCCAGCAAGGGAAGGACTACCTCATACAATGAGCAGTTCTTC.

The chain joins TRBV5-8 to TRBJ1-1, with 7 bases matching TRBD1. Trimming cost V 4 bases and J 10 bases; bases outside gene matches: 13. This CDR3 spans 14 amino acids. Germline V lookup: CDR1 SGHTS, CDR2 YDEGEE. The CDR3 protein is CASSVVYDRERAFF. CDR3 nucleotides: TGTGCCAGCAGCGTGGTATATGACAGGGAAAGAGCTTTCTTT. The full variable domain, completed using reference TRBV5-8 and TRBJ1-1, is EAGVTQSPTHLIKTRGQQATLRCSPISGHTSVYWYQQALGLGLQFLLWYDEGEERNRGNFPPRFSGRQFPNYSSELNVNALELEDSALYLCASSVVYDRERAFFGQGTRLTVV.

This chain connects TRBV7-3 to TRBJ1-2, with TRBD1 identical over 8 bases. This CDR3 spans 15 amino acids. Germline V gene lookup returns CDR1 SGHTA and CDR2 FQGTGA. V gave up 1 base and J gave up 4 bases; unmatched junction bases: 5. The CDR3 reads CASSLIAGGAYGYTF. The CDR3 DNA is TGTGCCAGCAGCTTAATAGCAGGGGGCGCCTATGGCTACACCTTC.

The chain links TRBV19 to TRBJ2-2; TRBD1 matches 9 bases. After removal of 4 bases from V and 6 bases from J, the junction contained 3 bases not matched to a gene. The germline V gene encodes CDR1 LNHDA and CDR2 SQIVND (reference sequence). CDR3 size: 14 residues. The CDR3 reads CASSRGTGPGELFF. CDR3 nucleotides: TGTGCCAGTAGTAGGGGGACAGGGCCCGGGGAGCTGTTTTTT.

The chain links TRBV3-1 (or the pseudogene TRBV3-2) to TRBJ2-2, with TRBD2 as a possible D gene (5 bases). Trimming left V 2 bases short and J 5 bases short, with 21 bases between. This CDR3 is built from 18 residues. Per the germline V gene, CDR1 is LGHDT and CDR2 is YNNKEL (reference sequence). The CDR3 DNA reads as TGTGCCAGCAGCCAACGATCCGAGGGTCGGAAGAGGACCGGGGAGCTGTTTTTT. This sequence encodes CASSQRSEGRKRTGELFF.

V usage is TRBV6-5 and J usage is TRBJ2-4, with 8 bases that match TRBD1. The V segment lost 6 bases and the J segment 0 bases; nucleotides outside the gene matches: 4. The CDR3 consists of 15 residues. The germline gives CDR1 MNHEY, CDR2 SVGAGI. The CDR3 region has the DNA TGTGCCAGCAGAACCAGGGGGCAAGCCAAAAACATTCAGTACTTC. Protein: CASRTRGQAKNIQYF.

This clone has just one count. J is TRBJ2-2 and V is TRBV5-4; D uncertain. The V end lost 1 base, the J end lost 5 bases, and 3 bases lay between the germline ends. This CDR3 contains 12 residues. In germline, CDR1 is SGHNT, CDR2 YYREEE (reference sequence). The CDR3 sequence is CASSLLTGELFF. DNA for the CDR3: TGTGCCAGCAGCTTGCTAACCGGGGAGCTGTTTTTT.

This clone was seen at least ten times. The chain recombines TRBV6-4 with TRBJ1-5, with TRBD1 matching 8 bases. Germline-derived CDR1 and CDR2 are MRHNA and SNTAGT. V was pared by 5 bases and J by 5 bases, with 2 bases of the junction left unmatched. The CDR3 has 13 residues. CDR3 in amino acids: CASSTGGDQPQHF. The CDR3 DNA is TGTGCCAGCAGTACAGGGGGGGATCAGCCCCAGCATTTT.

The chain has TRBV7-8 and TRBJ2-1; 7 nucleotides line up with TRBD2. Germline V lookup: CDR1 SGHVS, CDR2 FQNEAQ. Trimming removed 6 bases from V and 11 bases from J; junction bases left unmatched: 10. This CDR3 is built from 13 residues. CDR3 sequence: CASSPQAGMQQFF. The CDR3 coding sequence is TGTGCCAGCAGTCCCCAAGCGGGGATGCAGCAGTTCTTC. Full variable domain (missing parts from reference TRBV7-8 and TRBJ2-1): GAGVSQSPRYKVAKRGQDVALRCDPISGHVSLFWYQQALGQGPEFLTYFQNEAQLDKSGLPSDRFFAERPEGSVSTLKIQRTQQEDSAVYLCASSPQAGMQQFFGPGTRLTVL.

The gene calls are TRBV27 and TRBJ1-6; weak D call: TRBD1 (5 bases). Germline loops: CDR1 MNHEY, CDR2 SMNVEV (reference sequence). This CDR3 spans 14 amino acids. V lost 5 bases and J lost 3, with 8 bases in between. The CDR3 reads CASSPGLYNSPLHF. For the CDR3, the DNA is TGTGCCAGCAGTCCGGGACTCTATAATTCACCCCTCCACTTT.

J is TRBJ2-5 and V is TRBV4-1; 8 bases are a match to TRBD2. V shed 0 bases, J shed 4 bases, and the junction held 4 bases outside the gene matches. From germline, CDR1 is MGHRA and CDR2 YSYEKL. The CDR3 runs to 15 residues. The CDR3 DNA sequence: TGCGCCAGCAGCCAAGATAGCGGGGTCCTAGAGACCCAGTACTTC. Amino acid sequence: CASSQDSGVLETQYF.

This rearrangement joins TRBV10-3 to TRBJ1-3; 8 nucleotides agree with TRBD1. This CDR3 has 16 amino acids. Germline-derived CDR1 and CDR2 are ENHRY and SYGVKD. The V and J ends lost 0 bases and 4 bases, in that order; junction bases with no gene match: 5. The CDR3 nucleotides read TGTGCCATCAGTGAGTCGGACAGGGTGGCGGGAAACACCATATATTTT. Amino acids: CAISESDRVAGNTIYF.

This clone was counted once. The chain uses TRBV6-2 or TRBV6-3 and TRBJ1-5, with 7 bases fitting TRBD1. CDR3 length: 17 residues. Trimming took 0 bases from V and 2 from J; bases not matched to a gene: 7. Germline-derived CDR1 and CDR2 are MNHEY and SVGEGT. The CDR3 DNA follows: TGTGCCAGCAGTTACTCGAACAGGGGCTGGGGCAATCAGCCCCAGCATTTT. Translating gives CASSYSNRGWGNQPQHF.

This rearrangement joins TRBV7-2 to TRBJ2-2, with 9 bases aligning to TRBD2. The V gene's germline CDR1 is SGHTA and CDR2 FQGNSA. J was trimmed by 0 bases and V by 2 bases; bases with no gene match: 1. The CDR3 runs 16 residues. The CDR3: CASSLKRGANTGELFF. CDR3 sequence (DNA): TGTGCCAGCAGCTTAAAGCGGGGGGCGAACACCGGGGAGCTGTTTTTT.

This chain links TRBV6-4 with TRBJ2-1; 10 nucleotides agree with TRBD2. The CDR3 length is 15 residues. The germline V gene encodes CDR1 MRHNA and CDR2 SNTAGT. With V trimmed by 6 bases and J by 2 bases, 4 bases remained unmatched. This CDR3 is CASSFLAGAYNEQFF. The CDR3 DNA reads as TGTGCCAGCAGCTTTCTAGCGGGGGCCTACAATGAGCAGTTCTTC.

The rearrangement uses TRBV29-1 and TRBJ2-7; 8 nucleotides align to TRBD1. J was trimmed by 4 bases and V by 4 bases; bases with no gene match: 3. The CDR3 has 12 residues. Germline V gene data show CDR1 as SQVTM and CDR2 as ANQGSEA. CDR3 region: CSVAGGGYEQYF. CDR3 DNA sequence: TGCAGCGTTGCAGGGGGCGGGTACGAGCAGTACTTC.

This rearrangement joins TRBV11-3 to TRBJ1-1; D not certain. Trimming removed 5 bases at V and 1 base at J, with 8 bases between. CDR1 is SGHNT and CDR2 is YENEEA in the germline V gene. The CDR3 is 13 residues long. The DNA of the CDR3 is TGTGCCAGCAGCCCCCGGTCGAACACTGAAGCTTTCTTT. Translating it yields CASSPRSNTEAFF.

The gene calls are TRBV20-1 and TRBJ2-3; 10 nucleotides line up with TRBD2. Per the germline V gene, CDR1 is DFQATT and CDR2 is SNEGSKA (reference sequence). The CDR3 consists of 14 residues. Losses at the gene ends were 3 bases for V and 9 bases for J; bases not matched to a gene: 9. CDR3 bases: TGCAGTGCTAGTACTAGCGGGGTGGGGGCGACGCAGTATTTT. It encodes CSASTSGVGATQYF.

This chain joins TRBV12-5 and TRBJ1-2; tentative D call: TRBD1 (5 bases). The CDR3 covers 15 residues. Between the trimmed V and J ends, which lost 5 bases and 0 bases, there was a span of 13 bases. Germline CDR1 LGHNT, CDR2 FRNRAP. The CDR3 DNA is TGTGCTAGTGGTCCCCACAGGATCCCTAACTATGGCTACACCTTC. Protein product: CASGPHRIPNYGYTF.